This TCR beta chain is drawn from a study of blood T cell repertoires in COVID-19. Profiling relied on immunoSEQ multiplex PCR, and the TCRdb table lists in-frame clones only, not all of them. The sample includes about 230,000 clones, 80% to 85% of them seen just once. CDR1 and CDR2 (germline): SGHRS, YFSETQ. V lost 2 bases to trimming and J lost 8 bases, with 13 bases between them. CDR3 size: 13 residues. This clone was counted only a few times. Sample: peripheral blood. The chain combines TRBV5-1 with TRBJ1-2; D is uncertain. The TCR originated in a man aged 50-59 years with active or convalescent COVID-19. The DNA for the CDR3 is TGCGCCAGCAGCTTAGAAGACGGAGGGGGCTACACCTTC. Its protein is CASSLEDGGGYTF. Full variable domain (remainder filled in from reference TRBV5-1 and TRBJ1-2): KAGVTQTPRYLIKTRGQQVTLSCSPISGHRSVSWYQQTPGQGLQFLFEYFSETQRNKGNFPGRFSGRQFSNSRSEMNVSTLELGDSALYLCASSLEDGGGYTFGSGTRLTVV.